This T cell receptor (beta chain) was obtained from a study of post-analysis software for immune sequencing data. Study results and limitations: Five or six TRBV segments appeared more often in patients than in controls, and TRBV5-6, TRBV5-1 and TRBV20-1 were among these. Pronounced co-clustering by F measure was evident among identically batched samples. A significant reduction in normalized Chao1 diversity was observed in multiple sclerosis patients versus controls.

Prepared libraries of TCR beta cDNA carried unique molecular identifiers. Each CDR3 protein is one row after TCRdb ran MiXCR on the PCR reads. Of about 460,000 distinct CDR3 sequences listed, approximately 46% are singletons. The CDR3 is 18 amino acids. Trimming took off 6 bases at V and 4 bases at J, with 25 bases between the two ends. Germline V gives CDR1 SGHVS, CDR2 FQNEAQ. As to this clonotype: No antigen is known for it.

Specimen: blood. The chain carries TRBV7-8 and TRBJ2-1; D might be TRBD1 (6 bases). The TCR comes from a girl aged 5 to 17 with multiple sclerosis. The CDR3 loop is CASRLRLVSQGSYNEQFF. In DNA, the CDR3 is TGTGCCAGCAGACTTAGACTGGTGTCACAGGGAAGTTACAATGAGCAGTTCTTC.